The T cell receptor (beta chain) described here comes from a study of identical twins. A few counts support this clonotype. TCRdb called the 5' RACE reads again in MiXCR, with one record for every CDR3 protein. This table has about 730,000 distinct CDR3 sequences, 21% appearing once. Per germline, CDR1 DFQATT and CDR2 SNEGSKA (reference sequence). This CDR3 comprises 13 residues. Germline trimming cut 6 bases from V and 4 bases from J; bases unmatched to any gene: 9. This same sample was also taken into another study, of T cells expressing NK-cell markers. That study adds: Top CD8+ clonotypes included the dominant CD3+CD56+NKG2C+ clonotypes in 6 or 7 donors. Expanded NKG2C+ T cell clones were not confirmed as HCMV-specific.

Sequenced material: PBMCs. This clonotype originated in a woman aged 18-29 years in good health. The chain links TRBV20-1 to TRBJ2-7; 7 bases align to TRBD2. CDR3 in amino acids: CSAPGGSQYEQYF. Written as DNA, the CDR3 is TGCAGTGCCCCGGGGGGTTCGCAATACGAGCAGTACTTC.